The source of this T cell receptor beta chain is a study of blood T cell repertoires in COVID-19. Looking at the study overall: Samples representing acute and convalescent COVID-19 were sourced from the United States, Italy and Spain. T cells, B-cell-depleted T cells, or PBMCs provided the cDNA or gDNA that served as material.

This clone was seen just once. Original methodology: The authors estimated nucleated cell counts from reference gene primer amplification. The table came from immunoSEQ multiplex PCR; TCRdb's copy has only in-frame clones and leaves some out. V and J calls and clone size are as listed in that table; D and trimming were resolved from the DNA. The data show about 140,000 clones, with about 86% seen just once and over 7.5% held by the top ten. This TCR derives from a woman in her sixties with active or convalescent COVID-19. Sequenced input: peripheral blood.

DNA of the CDR3: TGTGCCAGCAGCCAAGGTGGGAGCTCCTACAATGAGCAGTTCTTC. Translated: CASSQGGSSYNEQFF. V gene TRBV3-1 (or the pseudogene TRBV3-2) combines with J gene TRBJ2-1; a possible D gene is TRBD2 (5 bases). V lost 1 base and J 0 bases, leaving 7 bases between the germline ends. The V gene's germline CDR1 is LGHDT and CDR2 YNNKEL (reference sequence). The CDR3 contains 15 residues.